One and the same sample provided the 21 T cell receptor beta chains below, sequenced in a study of shared clonotypes between healthy human individuals (dated by TCRdb to 2020 to 2022). Library method: the immunoSEQ multiplex PCR assay. TCRdb took over this immuneACCESS table, retaining in-frame rearrangements with V and J assigned. Such tables are incomplete; in checked studies, under half of the missing clones stem from an unresolved V gene, and the remainder is unexplained. This sample comprises more than 900,000 clones, around 78% of them detected only once. 0.6% to 0.75% of the sample is taken by the ten largest. Sequenced material: memory CD4+ T cells from PBMCs. The cell subset or site label here, explained by the study, means: CD45RA-negative fraction. These receptors all come from a man in his late teens or twenties in good health. Some clones in this sample may be carry-over from other donors' samples.

The chain joins TRBV5-1 to TRBJ2-7; D may be TRBD2 (6 bases). Germline values: CDR1 SGHRS, CDR2 YFSETQ. V was shortened by 3 bases and J by 3 bases, with 13 bases between the two germline ends. The CDR3 totals 14 residues. The CDR3 reads CASSSTGLNYEQYF. CDR3 DNA: TGCGCCAGCAGCTCTACGGGACTGAACTACGAGCAGTACTTC.

The gene calls are TRBV2 and TRBJ2-5; 16 bases fit TRBD2. The germline V gene encodes CDR1 SNHLY and CDR2 FYNNEI. After removal of 6 bases from V and 4 bases from J, the junction contained 8 bases not matched to a gene. The CDR3 extends over 17 amino acids. CDR3 nucleotide sequence: TGTGCCAGCAGGAGGGGTGGGACTAGCGGGAGGGGAGAGACCCAGTACTTC. Translating gives CASRRGGTSGRGETQYF.

This sequence joins TRBV27 and TRBJ2-7; 8 nucleotides line up with TRBD1. Per germline, CDR1 MNHEY and CDR2 SMNVEV (reference sequence). The CDR3 is 13 amino acids. Trimming took 2 bases from V and 9 from J; bases not matched to a gene: 6. The CDR3 DNA is TGTGCCAGCAGTTTAGCAGGGGGCGTTGGGCAGTACTTC. Its translation is CASSLAGGVGQYF.

This clone was seen repeatedly, ten times or more. In nucleotides, the CDR3 is TGCGCCAGCAGCTTGGCCGAGCTAGCTGGGAGGGATACGCAGTATTTT. Translated: CASSLAELAGRDTQYF. This chain links TRBV5-1 with TRBJ2-3; D is possibly TRBD2 (6 bases). The CDR3 has 16 residues. Germline V gene lookup returns CDR1 SGHRS and CDR2 YFSETQ. V lost 0 bases and J 6 bases, leaving 17 bases between the germline ends.

The chain uses TRBV7-6 and TRBJ2-5, with D possibly TRBD1 on 5 matching bases. The V gene lost 1 base and the J gene lost 3 bases, with 6 bases spanning the gap. CDR1 is SGHVS and CDR2 is FNYEAQ in the germline V gene. CDR3 length: 13 residues. CDR3 amino acids: CASSLGQKETQYF. The CDR3 nucleotides read TGTGCCAGCAGCTTAGGACAGAAAGAGACCCAGTACTTC.

This chain joins TRBV28 and TRBJ2-1, with 9 bases lining up with TRBD2. The CDR3 extends over 16 amino acids. CDR1 MDHEN and CDR2 SYDVKM come from the germline V gene. The CDR3 region is CAVGLASGETYNEQFF. CDR3 nucleotide sequence: TGTGCGGTTGGACTAGCGAGTGGGGAAACCTACAATGAGCAGTTCTTC.

The table lists this clone with a few counts. The chain recombines TRBV30 with TRBJ2-2; the D gene is possibly TRBD2 (7 bases). The CDR3 runs 14 residues. Germline CDR1 reads GTSNPN; CDR2 reads SVGIG (reference sequence). Trimming left V 1 base short and J 7 bases short, with 13 bases between. CDR3 loop: CAWSEGGGGGELFF. CDR3 bases: TGTGCCTGGAGTGAGGGGGGGGGAGGCGGGGAGCTGTTTTTT.

This chain links TRBV7-9 with TRBJ2-1, with a weak D call TRBD2 (5 bases). The CDR3 loop spans 18 amino acids. CDR1 SEHNR and CDR2 FQNEAQ come from the germline V gene (reference sequence). Between the trimmed V and J ends, which lost 2 bases and 3 bases, there was a span of 20 bases. The CDR3 sequence: CASSLRRIATSGYNEQFF. The CDR3 bases are TGTGCCAGCAGCTTAAGGAGGATCGCAACGTCGGGCTACAATGAGCAGTTCTTC.

The chain joins TRBV5-8 to TRBJ1-5; D is unresolved. Trimming pared 2 bases from V and 6 bases from J, leaving 6 bases between. The CDR3 runs 12 residues. Germline loops: CDR1 SGHTS, CDR2 YDEGEE. The CDR3, as DNA: TGTGCCAGCAGCTTAGCCTTTCAGCCCCAGCATTTT. This sequence encodes CASSLAFQPQHF.

V is TRBV28 and J is TRBJ1-2, with a weak D call TRBD1 (5 bases). CDR3 length: 14 amino acids. V shed 7 bases and J shed 2 bases, with 14 bases lying between them. Germline loops: CDR1 MDHEN, CDR2 SYDVKM. The CDR3 here is CASTPGTYNYGYTF. Here the CDR3 DNA reads TGTGCCAGCACCCCCGGGACCTACAACTATGGCTACACCTTC.

This clone was counted once. This chain connects TRBV9 to TRBJ2-1, with unresolved D. The V gene lost 3 bases and the J gene lost 9 bases, with 16 bases spanning the gap. Looked up from germline, CDR1 is SGDLS and CDR2 is YYNGEE. The length of the CDR3 is 14 residues. The CDR3, as DNA: TGTGCCAGCAGCGAGGCCCAGGAGTATAGTGAGCAGTTCTTC. It yields the protein CASSEAQEYSEQFF. The full variable domain, completed using reference TRBV9 and TRBJ2-1, is DSGVTQTPKHLITATGQRVTLRCSPRSGDLSVYWYQQSLDQGLQFLIQYYNGEERAKGNILERFSAQQFPDLHSELNLSSLELGDSALYFCASSEAQEYSEQFFGPGTRLTVL.

The chain links TRBV9 to TRBJ1-1; 7 nucleotides align to TRBD1. Germline V gene data show CDR1 as SGDLS and CDR2 as YYNGEE. This CDR3 spans 15 amino acids. Unmatched junction bases numbered 9, after V lost 3 bases and J lost 4 bases. The chain's CDR3 is CASSADRAPRTEAFF. CDR3 coding DNA: TGTGCCAGCAGCGCCGACAGGGCCCCCCGCACTGAAGCTTTCTTT.

This chain connects TRBV10-2 to TRBJ2-3, with D hard to call. The CDR3 length is 14 residues. V was clipped by 2 bases and J by 0 bases, with 6 bases between them. Germline CDR1 WSHSY, CDR2 SAAADI. The chain's CDR3 is CASSETSSTDTQYF. DNA for the CDR3: TGCGCCAGCAGTGAGACATCTAGCACAGATACGCAGTATTTT.

This chain uses TRBV28 with TRBJ2-7, with D perhaps matching TRBD1 or TRBD2 (7 bases each). Looked up from germline, CDR1 is MDHEN and CDR2 is SYDVKM. V lost 7 bases, J lost 12 bases, and 19 bases lay in between. The CDR3 loop spans 12 amino acids. The CDR3 DNA reads TGTGCCAGCACCGCGGGGAGGGGGCGGGCGTACTTC. This encodes CASTAGRGRAYF.

This clone was observed a handful of times. This sequence joins TRBV2 and TRBJ2-3; no firm D call. Germline V gene lookup returns CDR1 SNHLY and CDR2 FYNNEI. Trimming shortened V by 6 bases and J by 0 bases, and 10 bases separated the two germline ends. There are 14 residues in the CDR3. The DNA of the CDR3 is TGTGCCAGCAGCCGGGCGCTTAGCACAGATACGCAGTATTTT. Translation: CASSRALSTDTQYF.

The chain joins TRBV4-3 to TRBJ2-1; no reliable D call. Trimming removed 0 bases from V and 6 bases from J, with 18 bases in between. The length of the CDR3 is 17 residues. Per the germline V gene, CDR1 is LGHNA and CDR2 is YSLEER. In nucleotides, the CDR3 is TGCGCCAGCAGCCAAGATCTGAGCGACTGGAGAGTCAATGAGCAGTTCTTC. This sequence encodes CASSQDLSDWRVNEQFF.

The chain has TRBV20-1 and TRBJ1-2; D is unclear. The CDR3 length is 11 residues. V was clipped by 0 bases and J by 10 bases, with 9 bases between them. The V gene's germline CDR1 is DFQATT and CDR2 SNEGSKA (reference sequence). The CDR3 loop is CSARDQVFYTF. CDR3 sequence (DNA): TGCAGTGCTAGAGACCAGGTGTTCTACACCTTC.

The chain couples TRBV28 to TRBJ2-1, with D perhaps matching TRBD1 (6 bases). The germline gives CDR1 MDHEN, CDR2 SYDVKM. The CDR3 is 17 amino acids. V dropped 4 bases and J dropped 4 bases, with 20 bases sitting between them. CDR3 loop: CASSYRPTGFGYNEQFF. The CDR3, as DNA: TGTGCCAGCAGTTACCGACCTACAGGGTTCGGGTACAATGAGCAGTTCTTC.

The chain joins TRBV9 to TRBJ2-7, with 12 bases fitting TRBD1. The germline V gene has CDR1 SGDLS and CDR2 YYNGEE. This CDR3 spans 16 amino acids. With 4 bases clipped from V and 7 bases from J, the junction kept 12 bases outside the gene matches. CDR3 sequence reads: CASSPAGTGGIGEQYF. In DNA form, the CDR3 reads TGTGCCAGCAGCCCAGCCGGGACAGGGGGCATCGGGGAGCAGTACTTC.

The CDR3 loop reads CASSPRQHSYEQYF. CDR3 coding DNA: TGTGCCAGCAGCCCCCGACAGCACTCCTACGAGCAGTACTTC. The chain recombines TRBV5-6 with TRBJ2-7; a possible D gene is TRBD1 (5 bases). CDR1 SGHDT and CDR2 YYEEEE come from the germline V gene. The CDR3 consists of 14 residues. The V gene lost 4 bases and the J gene lost 0 bases, with 11 bases spanning the gap.

This clone showed up just once. The chain couples TRBV5-8 to TRBJ2-3; the D gene is possibly TRBD2 (6 bases). This CDR3 spans 17 amino acids. Germline V gene sequence: CDR1 SGHTS, CDR2 YDEGEE. Trimming removed 2 bases from V and 4 bases from J, with 20 bases in between. DNA for the CDR3: TGTGCCAGCAGCTTAAGCCTTGGGCGGGATGGGGCAGATACGCAGTATTTT. Amino acid sequence: CASSLSLGRDGADTQYF.